The rows below give T cell receptor beta chains drawn from one sample of a study of CD8 T cells in Susac syndrome. Each CDR3 protein gets one entry after TCRdb re-called the immunoSEQ multiplex PCR reads with MiXCR. The repertoire holds around 300,000 distinct CDR3 sequences, with 85% as singletons. Sequencing was performed on CD8+ T cells from PBMCs. The source is a human donor with multiple sclerosis. Each CDR3 is given with its conserved first and last residue. Each record gives: clone size, V gene, D gene, J gene, CDR3 DNA, CDR3 protein. The D gene is left open where the match is weak. Part of the rows lack a size; the others show once, few, many or a class for expanded clones.

.	TRBV23-1	TRBD1	TRBJ2-2	TGCGCCAGCAGCACTGGGACAGGGTTAACCGGGGAGCTGTTTTTT	CASSTGTGLTGELFF
.	TRBV9	TRBD1	TRBJ2-2	TGTGCCAGCAGCACGGCACAGGGGGCTGCCGGGGAGCTGTTTTTT	CASSTAQGAAGELFF
.	TRBV7-3	TRBD2	TRBJ2-1	TGTGCCAGCAGCTACTTAATCAAAAACAAACTAGCGGGAGTTCGTCATGAGCAGTTCTTC	CASSYLIKNKLAGVRHEQFF
.	TRBV19	TRBD2	TRBJ2-1	TGTGCCAGTATTGCTAGCGGGATGGGCGAGCAGTTCTTC	CASIASGMGEQFF
.	TRBV7-9	.	TRBJ2-1	TGTGCCAGCAGCCCCCCCAGGGGCGTCGGATCCGATGAGCAGTTCTTC	CASSPPRGVGSDEQFF
once	TRBV27	TRBD2	TRBJ2-1	TGTGCCAGCAGCAGAGAGGGACTAGCGGGCTACAATGAGCAGTTCTTC	CASSREGLAGYNEQFF
.	TRBV19	TRBD1	TRBJ1-1	TGTGCCAGTGGGATTGGGACAGGGAACACTGAAGCTTTCTTT	CASGIGTGNTEAFF
.	TRBV24-1	.	TRBJ2-3	TGTGCCACCAGTGTGGGCCAGGGAAGGTTAGATACGCAGTATTTT	CATSVGQGRLDTQYF
.	TRBV27	TRBD1	TRBJ1-2	TGTGCCAGCAGTTTTTCCGGGACAGTCTATGGCTACACCTTC	CASSFSGTVYGYTF
.	TRBV18	.	TRBJ1-5	TGTGCCAGCTCCGGGACACCCAATCAGCCCCAGCATTTT	CASSGTPNQPQHF
.	TRBV13	.	TRBJ2-5	TGTGCCAGCAGCTTTCTGAGTTTGGGGGAGACCCAGTACTTC	CASSFLSLGETQYF
.	TRBV15	.	TRBJ2-7	TGTGCCACCAGCAGAGCGGCGGGACCCTACGAGCAGTACTTC	CATSRAAGPYEQYF
.	TRBV11-2	.	TRBJ2-7	TGTGCCAGCAGCTTAGAGAGGGGGGCTTACGAGCAGTACTTC	CASSLERGAYEQYF
.	TRBV4-1	.	TRBJ2-7	TGCGCCAGCAGCCAAGATGGAACGTCGCCCGAGCAGTACTTC	CASSQDGTSPEQYF
few	TRBV20-1	TRBD1	TRBJ2-7	TGCAGTGCTAGAACGACAGGGTACGAGCAGTACTTC	CSARTTGYEQYF
.	TRBV7-9	.	TRBJ2-7	TGTGCCAGCAGCCCGAGCAGGGTCGCGGGGGAGCAGTACTTC	CASSPSRVAGEQYF
.	TRBV24-1	.	TRBJ2-2	TGTGCCACCAGGGACAGCTTCACCGGGGAGCTGTTTTTT	CATRDSFTGELFF
once	TRBV7-4	.	TRBJ1-2	TGTGCCAGCAGCTTGAGTGGAGGCTACACCTTC	CASSLSGGYTF
.	TRBV28	.	TRBJ2-5	TGTGCCAGCAGGAAACCAGGGAAGGAGACCCAGTACTTC	CASRKPGKETQYF
.	TRBV24-1	TRBD2	TRBJ2-2	TGTGCCGTACAGGGCGGCCTAGCGGGAGCGCCGAACACCGGGGAGCTGTTTTTT	CAVQGGLAGAPNTGELFF
.	TRBV6-5	TRBD1	TRBJ1-1	TGTGCCAGCAGTTTGACAGGGCCGAGCACTGAAGCTTTCTTT	CASSLTGPSTEAFF
once	TRBV4-3	TRBD1	TRBJ1-4	TGCGCCAGCAGTGCTGGGACAGCGTCTAATGAAAAACTGTTTTTT	CASSAGTASNEKLFF
.	TRBV7-9	.	TRBJ1-1	TGTGCCAGCAGCTTAGCGCCGGCGGGGGCGATTGAAGCTTTCTTT	CASSLAPAGAIEAFF
.	TRBV27	.	TRBJ2-7	TGTGCCAGCAGTTCGCGACTTGAGCAGTACTTC	CASSSRLEQYF
.	TRBV4-3	.	TRBJ2-2	TGCGCCAGCAGCCAAGAAGCCTGGAGAACCGGGGAGCTGTTTTTT	CASSQEAWRTGELFF
.	TRBV4-3	.	TRBJ2-1	TGCGCCAGCAGCCCCGACGATCTTCTTAGTCTCGATGAGCAGTTCTTC	CASSPDDLLSLDEQFF
.	TRBV27	.	TRBJ2-7	TGTGCCAGCAGTCCGCCCGGGGACCTCTTCTACGAGCAGTACTTC	CASSPPGDLFYEQYF
.	TRBV13	TRBD2	TRBJ2-7	TGTGCCAGCAGCTTGGGACTAGCGGCCGCCTACGAGCAGTACTTC	CASSLGLAAAYEQYF
.	TRBV6-2/TRBV6-3	.	TRBJ2-7	TGTGCCAGCAGTCCCGGGACATTAGGGGGTCACGAGCAGTACTTC	CASSPGTLGGHEQYF